The 32 T cell receptor beta chains in this list originate from one sample, sequenced in a study of blood T cell repertoires in COVID-19. This table comes from immunoSEQ multiplex PCR, and its TCRdb copy is limited to in-frame clones, with some not included. The sample includes 200,000 to 250,000 clones, under 90% seen only once; the top ten take 4% to 6%. The source material was peripheral blood. Receptors were obtained from a woman in her sixties or seventies who had recovered from COVID-19.

This clone has more than one count but fewer than ten. The chain carries TRBV7-3 and TRBJ2-2, with a tentative D call TRBD1 (5 bases). V was pared by 1 base and J by 6 bases, with 12 bases between. The CDR3 contains 15 residues. The V gene's germline CDR1 is SGHTA and CDR2 FQGTGA. The CDR3: CASSLSRVGAGELFF. The CDR3 coding sequence is TGTGCCAGCAGCTTAAGCAGGGTAGGAGCCGGGGAGCTGTTTTTT.

The chain carries TRBV4-3 and TRBJ1-1, with D unresolved. The CDR3 contains 15 residues. Germline V gene sequence: CDR1 LGHNA, CDR2 YSLEER. Trimming removed 3 bases from V and 1 base from J, with 12 bases in between. The chain's CDR3 is CASSQWRAGNTEAFF. The CDR3, as DNA: TGCGCCAGCAGCCAGTGGAGGGCAGGGAACACTGAAGCTTTCTTT.

This rearrangement joins TRBV7-9 to TRBJ1-4; 7 positions agree with TRBD1. The J segment lost 3 bases and the V segment lost 5 bases, leaving 3 bases of the junction unmatched. From germline, CDR1 is SEHNR and CDR2 FQNEAQ (reference sequence). The CDR3 runs to 14 residues. CDR3 sequence: CASSRTGSNEKLFF. CDR3 sequence (DNA): TGTGCCAGCAGCCGGACAGGTTCTAATGAAAAACTGTTTTTT.

This sequence joins TRBV9 and TRBJ1-6; 9 bases line up with TRBD1. The CDR3 runs to 14 residues. CDR1 SGDLS and CDR2 YYNGEE come from the germline V gene. The V and J ends lost 4 bases and 9 bases, in that order; junction bases with no gene match: 5. The CDR3 spells CASSLGQGGSPLHF. In DNA form, the CDR3 reads TGTGCCAGCAGCTTGGGACAGGGCGGTTCACCCCTCCACTTT.

The V and J genes are TRBV6-5 and TRBJ1-3, with TRBD1 as a possible D gene (5 bases). CDR3 length equals 14 residues. V dropped 6 bases and J dropped 3 bases, with 12 bases sitting between them. The germline V gene has CDR1 MNHEY and CDR2 SVGAGI. In DNA form, the CDR3 reads TGTGCCAGCAGAAGGGGCCGTGGTGGAAACACCATATATTTT. Amino acids: CASRRGRGGNTIYF.

The chain has TRBV11-2 and TRBJ2-1, with 14 bases lining up with TRBD2. V trimming: 5 bases; J trimming: 4 bases; junction bases outside the gene matches: 13. In germline, CDR1 is SGHAT, CDR2 FQNNGV. The CDR3 totals 19 residues. CDR3 sequence: CASSLSYGLAGGHYNEQFF. CDR3 DNA: TGTGCCAGCAGCCTGAGCTATGGACTAGCGGGGGGTCATTACAATGAGCAGTTCTTC. The complete variable domain, with remaining parts taken from reference TRBV11-2 and TRBJ2-1, reads EAGVAQSPRYKIIEKRQSVAFWCNPISGHATLYWYQQILGQGPKLLIQFQNNGVVDDSQLPKDRFSAERLKGVDSTLKIQPAKLEDSAVYLCASSLSYGLAGGHYNEQFFGPGTRLTVL.

The chain has TRBV9 and TRBJ2-3, with 13 positions matching TRBD2. CDR3 length equals 17 residues. Germline values: CDR1 SGDLS, CDR2 YYNGEE. The J segment lost 5 bases and the V segment lost 4 bases, leaving 10 bases of the junction unmatched. DNA for the CDR3: TGTGCCAGCAGCCCGCGAAGACTAGCGGGGGGCTTAGATACGCAGTATTTT. Its protein product is CASSPRRLAGGLDTQYF.

The chain carries TRBV7-9 and TRBJ2-2; tentative D call: TRBD2 (6 bases). CDR1 SEHNR and CDR2 FQNEAQ come from the germline V gene (reference sequence). CDR3 length equals 17 residues. The V gene lost 5 bases and the J gene lost 4 bases, with 20 bases spanning the gap. The CDR3 is CASSTGPAGSSTGELFF. CDR3 coding DNA: TGTGCCAGCAGCACCGGGCCGGCGGGGTCCAGCACCGGGGAGCTGTTTTTT.

The chain joins TRBV7-2 to TRBJ2-1; 12 bases match TRBD2. Germline CDR1 SGHTA, CDR2 FQGNSA. CDR3 length equals 17 residues. With 5 bases clipped from V and 8 bases from J, the junction kept 13 bases outside the gene matches. This CDR3 is CASSLVSTSGGLDEQFF. The CDR3 nucleotides are TGTGCCAGCAGCCTAGTATCGACTAGCGGGGGTCTTGATGAGCAGTTCTTC.

The rearrangement links TRBV5-1 to TRBJ2-7, with D uncertain. Trimming shortened V by 3 bases and J by 2 bases, and 12 bases separated the two germline ends. This CDR3 region has 14 residues. The V gene's germline CDR1 is SGHRS and CDR2 YFSETQ. CDR3: CASSSSTATYEQYF. CDR3 nucleotide sequence: TGCGCCAGCAGCTCGTCCACAGCCACCTACGAGCAGTACTTC.

This chain connects TRBV19 to TRBJ2-1; TRBD1 agrees at 10 bases. This CDR3 comprises 15 residues. Germline loops: CDR1 LNHDA, CDR2 SQIVND (reference sequence). Trimming took 6 bases from V and 2 from J; bases not matched to a gene: 4. This CDR3 is CASSLGQGTYNEQFF. In DNA, the CDR3 is TGTGCCAGTAGCCTGGGACAGGGGACCTACAATGAGCAGTTCTTC.

This chain links TRBV2 with TRBJ2-7; perhaps TRBD2 as D (5 bases). Trimming stripped 4 bases from V and 4 bases from J, with 17 bases between. CDR3 length equals 15 residues. Germline V gene data show CDR1 as SNHLY and CDR2 as FYNNEI. CDR3 DNA: TGTGCCAGCAGTGCCTCGGTGAGGGTCGTATACGAGCAGTACTTC. This encodes CASSASVRVVYEQYF.

The rearrangement links TRBV28 to TRBJ2-6; no firm D call. Germline V CDR1 and CDR2: MDHEN, SYDVKM. Trimming stripped 5 bases from V and 5 bases from J, with 10 bases between. The CDR3 runs 14 residues. CDR3 nucleotide sequence: TGTGCCAGCAGTGTACAGAGCAGGGCCAACGTCCTGACTTTC. Translating gives CASSVQSRANVLTF.

This chain joins TRBV11-2 and TRBJ2-7; 8 bases are a match to TRBD1. The CDR3 contains 15 residues. Per the germline V gene, CDR1 is SGHAT and CDR2 is FQNNGV. V gave up 3 bases and J gave up 7 bases; unmatched junction bases: 11. CDR3 sequence reads: CASSFGNRGNEEQYF. As DNA, the CDR3 is TGTGCCAGCAGCTTTGGGAACAGGGGGAATGAAGAGCAGTACTTC.

V is TRBV30 and J is TRBJ1-1; a weak D match, TRBD1 (5 bases). The V end lost 7 bases, the J end lost 5 bases, and 17 bases lay between the germline ends. The CDR3 length is 13 residues. Germline V gives CDR1 GTSNPN, CDR2 SVGIG (reference sequence). This CDR3 is CASSRGDHTEAFF. CDR3 nucleotide sequence: TGTGCCTCCTCCCGGGGGGATCATACTGAAGCTTTCTTT.

This clone showed up just once. The chain carries TRBV7-2 and TRBJ2-7; 12 positions agree with TRBD1. V lost 2 bases, J lost 5 bases, and 7 bases stayed unmatched. CDR3 length: 16 amino acids. Germline loops: CDR1 SGHTA, CDR2 FQGNSA. CDR3 DNA: TGTGCCAGCAGCTTAAGATACGGGACAGGGGGCAACGAGCAGTACTTC. Its protein product is CASSLRYGTGGNEQYF.

This chain connects TRBV7-8 to TRBJ2-4; D might be TRBD1 (6 bases). CDR1 is SGHVS, CDR2 FQNEAQ, per germline. V dropped 4 bases and J dropped 4 bases, with 14 bases sitting between them. The CDR3 is made up of 15 amino acids. CDR3 in amino acids: CASSYNRVAKNIQYF. CDR3 nucleotides: TGTGCCAGCAGCTATAACAGGGTAGCGAAAAACATTCAGTACTTC.

In this sample, this clone turned up once. The rearrangement links TRBV9 to TRBJ2-1; 10 nucleotides agree with TRBD2. The germline V gene has CDR1 SGDLS and CDR2 YYNGEE. The CDR3 has 15 residues. V dropped 0 bases and J dropped 9; count of bases not matched to a gene: 6. The CDR3, as DNA: TGTGCCAGCAGCGTAGAAAGCGGGGGGGCCTCTGAGCAGTTCTTC. Its protein product is CASSVESGGASEQFF.

J is TRBJ1-1 and V is TRBV9; possibly TRBD1 for D (6 bases). The CDR3 extends over 16 amino acids. Trimming pared 1 base from V and 5 bases from J, leaving 18 bases between. Germline CDR1 SGDLS, CDR2 YYNGEE. The CDR3 bases are TGTGCCAGCAGCGTAATCACAGGGTTTGTGTGGACTGAAGCTTTCTTT. It yields the protein CASSVITGFVWTEAFF.

This clone came up once. This rearrangement joins TRBV11-2 to TRBJ1-2; TRBD1 matches at 8 bases. Germline assignment: CDR1 SGHAT and CDR2 FQNNGV. The CDR3 consists of 15 residues. The ends lost 3 bases at V and 7 bases at J; junction bases unmatched: 10. In DNA form, the CDR3 reads TGTGCCAGCAGCTTGTCAGGGGGCGCAATTGGTGGCTACACCTTC. This codes for CASSLSGGAIGGYTF.

J is TRBJ2-1 and V is TRBV4-3; 10 nucleotides agree with TRBD2. J lost 10 bases, V lost 4 bases, and 13 bases had no gene match. In germline, CDR1 is LGHNA, CDR2 YSLEER. The CDR3 covers 16 residues. The CDR3 sequence is CASSPYSGGASSEQFF. The CDR3 coding sequence is TGCGCCAGCAGCCCCTACAGCGGGGGGGCCTCTTCCGAGCAGTTCTTC.

This chain joins TRBV10-3 and TRBJ2-5, with TRBD2 matching over 15 bases. With V trimmed by 4 bases and J by 2 bases, 2 bases remained unmatched. The CDR3 consists of 16 residues. CDR1 is ENHRY and CDR2 is SYGVKD in the germline V gene. CDR3 loop: CAISGGLAGGQETQYF. The CDR3 bases are TGTGCCATCAGTGGGGGACTAGCGGGGGGACAAGAGACCCAGTACTTC.

Here the CDR3 DNA reads TGTGCCACCAGCAGAGATCTAGTCCATACTTTTGACAGGGTGCTTGGCTATGGCTACACCTTC. This codes for CATSRDLVHTFDRVLGYGYTF. V and J are TRBV15 and TRBJ1-2; 7 bases align to TRBD1. The CDR3 is made up of 21 amino acids. J lost 4 bases, V lost 0 bases, and 23 bases had no gene match. From germline, CDR1 is LNHNV and CDR2 YYDKDF (reference sequence).

CDR3 nucleotide sequence: TGTGCCAGCAGTTTAGCGAGCACCTATGGCTACACCTTC. As protein: CASSLASTYGYTF. The J gene is TRBJ1-2, the V gene TRBV12-3 or TRBV12-4; D is uncertain. There are 13 residues in the CDR3. The V gene lost 0 bases and the J gene lost 4 bases, with 6 bases spanning the gap.

The chain is built from TRBV7-9 and TRBJ2-7; perhaps TRBD1 as D (5 bases). CDR3 length equals 13 residues. Germline values: CDR1 SEHNR, CDR2 FQNEAQ (reference sequence). The V end lost 1 base, the J end lost 7 bases, and 11 bases lay between the germline ends. This CDR3 reads CASSLDRFYEQYF. DNA of the CDR3: TGTGCCAGCAGCTTAGACAGGTTTTATGAGCAGTACTTC.

The chain employs TRBV6-1 and TRBJ2-7, with TRBD1 matching over 8 bases. Unmatched junction bases numbered 3, after V lost 0 bases and J lost 2 bases. Germline V gene lookup returns CDR1 MNHNS and CDR2 SASEGT. The CDR3 sequence is 15 residues long. DNA of the CDR3: TGTGCCAGCAGTGAAGCCGGACAGGGAACCTACGAGCAGTACTTC. Translating it yields CASSEAGQGTYEQYF.

This chain uses TRBV6-6 with TRBJ1-2, with 10 positions matching TRBD1. Per the germline V gene, CDR1 is MNHNY and CDR2 is SVGAGI (reference sequence). The V segment lost 0 bases and the J segment 3 bases; nucleotides outside the gene matches: 1. The CDR3 totals 15 residues. The CDR3 nucleotides read TGTGCCAGCAGTTACTCGGGGACAGGGGACTATGGCTACACCTTC. Its protein product is CASSYSGTGDYGYTF.

The gene calls are TRBV6-5 and TRBJ2-7; D gene unclear. This CDR3 comprises 13 residues. The germline CDR1 and CDR2 sequences are MNHEY and SVGAGI. Trimming left V 6 bases short and J 5 bases short, with 14 bases between. DNA of the CDR3: TGTGCCAGCAGGAGATTTGGTCTGAACGAGCAGTACTTC. It codes for CASRRFGLNEQYF.

This clone appeared a single time. In nucleotides, the CDR3 is TGTGCCTGGGTCGGGGGAAGAACACCAAACACCATATATTTT. Translating gives CAWVGGRTPNTIYF. The chain recombines TRBV30 with TRBJ1-3, with D perhaps TRBD1 (5 bases). Germline CDR1 is GTSNPN and CDR2 is SVGIG (reference sequence). V lost 5 bases, J lost 6 bases, and 17 bases lay in between. The CDR3 sequence is 14 residues long.

This sequence joins TRBV12-3 or TRBV12-4 and TRBJ1-1, with a weak D call TRBD1 (5 bases). This CDR3 region has 13 residues. The V and J ends lost 1 base and 5 bases respectively, with 8 bases between them. The CDR3 loop is CASSLVRGTEAFF. The CDR3 DNA follows: TGTGCCAGCAGTTTAGTTCGGGGGACTGAAGCTTTCTTT.

The chain employs TRBV4-2 and TRBJ1-1, with D possibly TRBD1 on 5 matching bases. The germline CDR1 and CDR2 sequences are LGHNA and YNFKEQ. V was pared by 1 base and J by 4 bases, with 13 bases between. This CDR3 has 15 residues. The chain's CDR3 is CASSQGGTFGTEAFF. Written as DNA, the CDR3 is TGTGCCAGCAGCCAAGGCGGGACTTTCGGCACTGAAGCTTTCTTT.

J is TRBJ2-5 and V is TRBV29-1, with D perhaps matching TRBD1 (6 bases). The germline V gene encodes CDR1 SQVTM and CDR2 ANQGSEA. The V end was cut by 5 bases, the J end by 1 base, with 11 bases between. The CDR3 consists of 13 residues. The DNA of the CDR3 is TGCAGCGTTCTGGGACACTCCCAAGAGACCCAGTACTTC. The encoded protein is CSVLGHSQETQYF.